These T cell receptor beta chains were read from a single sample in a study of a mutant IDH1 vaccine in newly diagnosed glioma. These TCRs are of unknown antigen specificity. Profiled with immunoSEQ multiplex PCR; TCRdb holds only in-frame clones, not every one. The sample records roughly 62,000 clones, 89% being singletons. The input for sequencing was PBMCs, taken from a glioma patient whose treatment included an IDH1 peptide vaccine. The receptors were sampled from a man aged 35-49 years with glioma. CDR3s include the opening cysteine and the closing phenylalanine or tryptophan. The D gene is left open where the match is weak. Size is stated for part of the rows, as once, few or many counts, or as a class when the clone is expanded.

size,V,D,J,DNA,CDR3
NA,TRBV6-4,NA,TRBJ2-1,TGTGCCAGCAGTGAGGAGTGGGGGCTCGGAAATGAGCAGTTCTTC,CASSEEWGLGNEQFF
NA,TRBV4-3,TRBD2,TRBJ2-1,TGCGCCAGCAGCCGGGGGACTAGCTCCTACAATGAGCAGTTCTTC,CASSRGTSSYNEQFF
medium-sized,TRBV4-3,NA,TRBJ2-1,TGCGCCAGCAGCCAAGGTTTGAGCGGAGCACTCTCCTACAATGAGCAGTTCTTC,CASSQGLSGALSYNEQFF
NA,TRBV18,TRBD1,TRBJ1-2,TGTGCCAGCTCATCACCGGAGGACAGGTCTAACTATGGCTACACCTTC,CASSSPEDRSNYGYTF
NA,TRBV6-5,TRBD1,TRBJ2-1,TGTGCCAGCAGACTCCCTCCCGGGACAGGCAATGAGCAGTTCTTC,CASRLPPGTGNEQFF
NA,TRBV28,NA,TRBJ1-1,TGTGCCAGCACCGTAGGGGGGGTTGGACACACTGAAGCTTTCTTT,CASTVGGVGHTEAFF
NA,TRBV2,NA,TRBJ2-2,TGTGCCAGCACAATCCAAAACACCGGGGAGCTGTTTTTT,CASTIQNTGELFF
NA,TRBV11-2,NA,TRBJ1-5,TGTGCCAGCAGCTGGGGGGAAGGGTTCCACAATCAGCCCCAGCATTTT,CASSWGEGFHNQPQHF
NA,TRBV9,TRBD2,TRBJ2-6,TGTGCCAACGGGGGAGGGATTGGGTCTGGGGCCAACGTCCTGACTTTC,CANGGGIGSGANVLTF
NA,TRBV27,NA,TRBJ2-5,TGTGCCAGCAGTTCGGGACCTTGGGGAGAGACCCAGTACTTC,CASSSGPWGETQYF
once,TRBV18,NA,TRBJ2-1,TGTGCCAGCTCCCTGCAGGGGGGTAACAATGAGCAGTTCTTC,CASSLQGGNNEQFF
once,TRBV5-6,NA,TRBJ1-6,TGTGCCAGCCGTAAAGGGGACATCTATAATTCACCCCTCCACTTT,CASRKGDIYNSPLHF
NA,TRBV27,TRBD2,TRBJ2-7,TGTGCCAGCAGTCCTTCTAGCGGGGCGTACTCCTACGAGCAGTACTTC,CASSPSSGAYSYEQYF
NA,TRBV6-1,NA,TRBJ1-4,TGTGCCAGCGAACCCGTAAGTCTGGCTGAAAAACTGTTTTTT,CASEPVSLAEKLFF
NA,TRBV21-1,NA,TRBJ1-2,TGTGCCAGCAGCGTGGGGACAGGGGGCTCCGCCGGCTACACCTTC,CASSVGTGGSAGYTF
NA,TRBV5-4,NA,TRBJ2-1,TGTGCCAGCAGCTTGGGCGGGTTTAGCTCCTACAATGAGCAGTTCTTC,CASSLGGFSSYNEQFF
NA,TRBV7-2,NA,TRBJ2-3,TGTGCCAGCAGCCTCGGGGTCGCTACAGATACGCAGTATTTT,CASSLGVATDTQYF
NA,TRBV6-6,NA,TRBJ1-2,TGTGCCAGCAGTAAAGTACAGGGAGACTATGGCTACACCTTC,CASSKVQGDYGYTF
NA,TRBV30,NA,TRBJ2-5,TGTGCCTGGAGCGCGACAGTCCAAGAGACCCAGTACTTC,CAWSATVQETQYF
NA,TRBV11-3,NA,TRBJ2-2,TGTGCCAGCAGCCCAAGGCGCAACGGGGAGCTGTTTTTT,CASSPRRNGELFF
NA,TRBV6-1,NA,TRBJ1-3,TGTGCCAGCAGTGTTGACTTCCCCGGAAACACCATATATTTT,CASSVDFPGNTIYF
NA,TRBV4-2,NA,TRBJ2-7,TGTGCCAGCAGCCCATACGGGGGGCCCTACGAGCAGTACTTC,CASSPYGGPYEQYF
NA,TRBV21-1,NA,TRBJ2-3,TGTGCCAGCAGGGCGGAGCGCACAGATACGCAGTATTTT,CASRAERTDTQYF
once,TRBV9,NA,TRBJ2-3,TGTGCCAGCAGCGCCCTTTGGACAGATACGCAGTATTTT,CASSALWTDTQYF
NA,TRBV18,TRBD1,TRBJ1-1,TGTGCCAGCTCGTTAGGACAGGGGGAGACTGAAGCTTTCTTT,CASSLGQGETEAFF
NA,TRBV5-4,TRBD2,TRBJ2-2,TGTGCCAGCAGTTCGACTAGCGGGGAAGGGCGAACCGGGGAGCTGTTTTTT,CASSSTSGEGRTGELFF
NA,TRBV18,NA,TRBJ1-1,TGTGCCAGCTCACCATGGCGTTCGTGGGGTGGGACTGAAGCTTTCTTT,CASSPWRSWGGTEAFF
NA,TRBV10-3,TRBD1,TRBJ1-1,TGTGCCATCAGGGGACAGGGGGCAGATAGCACTGAAGCTTTCTTT,CAIRGQGADSTEAFF
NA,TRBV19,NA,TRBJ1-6,TGTGCCAGTAGCGACATGGAGGGTTCACCCCTCCACTTT,CASSDMEGSPLHF
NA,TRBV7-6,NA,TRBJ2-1,TGTGCCAGCAGCGATAGCTCGCTAGTTGCCAATGAGCAGTTCTTC,CASSDSSLVANEQFF
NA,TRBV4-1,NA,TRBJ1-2,TGCGCCAGCAGCCAAGATGGGTGGGGGGGCGACTATGGCTACACCTTC,CASSQDGWGGDYGYTF
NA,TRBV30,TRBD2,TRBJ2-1,TGTGCCCTTGCGGGGGGGGGCGATGAGCAGTTCTTC,CALAGGGDEQFF
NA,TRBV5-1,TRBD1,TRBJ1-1,TGCGCCAGCAGCTTGGCCCGGACAGGGAACACTGAAGCTTTCTTT,CASSLARTGNTEAFF
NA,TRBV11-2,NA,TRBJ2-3,TGTGCCAGCAGCTTCGGCGCGGGGGCCACAGATACGCAGTATTTT,CASSFGAGATDTQYF
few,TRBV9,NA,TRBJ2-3,TGTGCCAGCAGCGCCCGGGACGGACTCACAGATACGCAGTATTTT,CASSARDGLTDTQYF
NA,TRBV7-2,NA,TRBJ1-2,TGTGCCAGCAGCTTAGAATTGACAGAGAACTATGGCTACACCTTC,CASSLELTENYGYTF
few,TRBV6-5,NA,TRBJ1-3,TGTGCCAGCTCCCGGGATCCTGGAAACACCATATATTTT,CASSRDPGNTIYF
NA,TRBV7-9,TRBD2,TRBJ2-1,TGTGCCAGCAGCCGTCGCGCTAGCGGGACTAACAATGAGCAGTTCTTC,CASSRRASGTNNEQFF
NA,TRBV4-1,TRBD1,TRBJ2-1,TGCGCCAGCAGCCAAGATTGGACAGGTGAGCAGTTCTTC,CASSQDWTGEQFF
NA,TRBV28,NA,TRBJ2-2,TGTGCCAGCAGGCGGACAGCCAACACCGGGGAGCTGTTTTTT,CASRRTANTGELFF
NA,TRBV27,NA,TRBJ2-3,TGTGCCAGCAGTCCCGTCGGAGGAAGCGGGTTCACAGATACGCAGTATTTT,CASSPVGGSGFTDTQYF
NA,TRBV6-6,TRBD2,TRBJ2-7,TGTGCCAGCACCAACTCGGGACTAGCGGGGTCCTACGAGCAGTACTTC,CASTNSGLAGSYEQYF
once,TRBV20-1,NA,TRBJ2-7,TGCAGTGCCACAAACTACGAGCAGTACTTC,CSATNYEQYF
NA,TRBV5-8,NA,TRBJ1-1,TGTGCCAGCAGCTTCCTTACCCCGTGGAACACTGAAGCTTTCTTT,CASSFLTPWNTEAFF
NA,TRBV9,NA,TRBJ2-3,TGTGCCAGCAGCGAGCCCACAGATACGCAGTATTTT,CASSEPTDTQYF
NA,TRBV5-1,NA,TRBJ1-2,TGCGCCAGCAGCTTGGCCGACCCGGACTATGGCTACACCTTC,CASSLADPDYGYTF
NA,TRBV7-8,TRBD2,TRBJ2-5,TGTGCCAGCAGCACCCGACTAGCGGGAGTAGAGACCCAGTACTTC,CASSTRLAGVETQYF
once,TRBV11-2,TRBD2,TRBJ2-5,TGTGCCAGCAGCTTTTCGGAGCGGGGGACCCAGTACTTC,CASSFSERGTQYF